These 17 T cell receptor beta chains share one sample of origin, sequenced in a study of cytomegalovirus exposure and HLA in healthy donors. The PCR was carried out with 60 Vbeta primers and 13 Jbeta primers. Using immunoSEQ multiplex PCR, the repertoire was profiled, and TCRdb retains in-frame clones only, with some absent. The table shows 150,000 to 200,000 clones, with roughly two thirds occurring only once. Input material: PBMCs. Receptor source: a woman aged 25 to 39 in good health and CMV-seronegative.

The table lists this clone with a few counts. V usage is TRBV10-3 and J usage is TRBJ2-1; perhaps TRBD1 as D (6 bases). V dropped 4 bases and J dropped 2 bases, with 21 bases sitting between them. In germline, CDR1 is ENHRY, CDR2 SYGVKD. The CDR3 contains 18 residues. In DNA form, the CDR3 reads TGTGCCATCAGTGGGGCAGGGGTCCGAGCGGAAGCCTACAATGAGCAGTTCTTC. Amino acids: CAISGAGVRAEAYNEQFF.

The chain carries TRBV25-1 and TRBJ2-6, with a tentative D call TRBD2 (5 bases). This CDR3 comprises 13 residues. Trimming pared 7 bases from V and 2 bases from J, leaving 6 bases between. The germline V gene has CDR1 MGHDK and CDR2 SYGVNS. This CDR3 reads CASTGTGANVLTF. DNA of the CDR3: TGTGCCAGCACGGGGACTGGGGCCAACGTCCTGACTTTC.

This clone turned up a few times. The rearrangement uses TRBV6-1 and TRBJ1-1; a weak D match, TRBD1 (5 bases). CDR3 length: 14 residues. V was shortened by 7 bases and J by 1 base, with 13 bases between the two germline ends. Per the germline V gene, CDR1 is MNHNS and CDR2 is SASEGT. CDR3 amino acids: CASKGSLSNTEAFF. Here the CDR3 DNA reads TGTGCCAGCAAGGGGTCCCTATCGAACACTGAAGCTTTCTTT.

The chain is built from TRBV5-4 and TRBJ2-7; tentative D call: TRBD1 (5 bases). The CDR3 totals 13 residues. Germline loops: CDR1 SGHNT, CDR2 YYREEE (reference sequence). Trimming stripped 3 bases from V and 4 bases from J, with 11 bases between. CDR3 amino acids: CASSYGARYEQYF. The CDR3 DNA reads TGTGCCAGCAGCTATGGGGCCCGATACGAGCAGTACTTC. Together with reference TRBV5-4 and TRBJ2-7, the CDR3 gives the full variable domain: ETGVTQSPTHLIKTRGQQVTLRCSSQSGHNTVSWYQQALGQGPQFIFQYYREEENGRGNFPPRFSGLQFPNYSSELNVNALELDDSALYLCASSYGARYEQYFGPGTRLTVT.

The V and J genes are TRBV5-1 and TRBJ2-1, with 12 positions matching TRBD2. This CDR3 spans 15 amino acids. Germline CDR1 is SGHRS and CDR2 is YFSETQ. J was trimmed by 9 bases and V by 0 bases; bases with no gene match: 4. CDR3 protein: CASSLGLAGVSEQFF. The CDR3 DNA reads TGCGCCAGCAGCTTGGGACTAGCGGGAGTCAGTGAGCAGTTCTTC. The complete variable domain, with remaining parts taken from reference TRBV5-1 and TRBJ2-1, reads KAGVTQTPRYLIKTRGQQVTLSCSPISGHRSVSWYQQTPGQGLQFLFEYFSETQRNKGNFPGRFSGRQFSNSRSEMNVSTLELGDSALYLCASSLGLAGVSEQFFGPGTRLTVL.

The chain links TRBV7-3 to TRBJ2-7; TRBD1 agrees at 7 bases. The J segment lost 2 bases and the V segment lost 5 bases, leaving 9 bases of the junction unmatched. The CDR3 covers 15 residues. CDR1 SGHTA and CDR2 FQGTGA come from the germline V gene. CDR3 sequence: CASSTRQGAPYEQYF. Here the CDR3 DNA reads TGTGCCAGCAGCACACGACAGGGAGCCCCCTACGAGCAGTACTTC. The full variable domain, with the rest looked up from reference TRBV7-3 and TRBJ2-7, is GAGVSQTPSNKVTEKGKYVELRCDPISGHTALYWYRQSLGQGPEFLIYFQGTGAADDSGLPNDRFFAVRPEGSVSTLKIQRTERGDSAVYLCASSTRQGAPYEQYFGPGTRLTVT.

In its sample, this clone was seen a few times. This chain links TRBV28 with TRBJ2-7, with TRBD2 as a possible D gene (6 bases). V lost 4 bases, J lost 2 bases, and 21 bases lay in between. CDR1 is MDHEN and CDR2 is SYDVKM in the germline V gene. The CDR3 has 17 amino acids. DNA of the CDR3: TGTGCCAGCAGTTACGTCGTAGCGGCCTTGGGTACCTACGAGCAGTACTTC. As protein: CASSYVVAALGTYEQYF.

This chain joins TRBV7-2 and TRBJ2-3, with 7 bases lining up with TRBD2. In germline, CDR1 is SGHTA, CDR2 FQGNSA. V trimming: 4 bases; J trimming: 1 base; junction bases outside the gene matches: 5. The CDR3 extends over 15 amino acids. As DNA, the CDR3 is TGTGCCAGCAGCTCGGCGGGAGTAGGCACAGATACGCAGTATTTT. Its translation: CASSSAGVGTDTQYF.

This clone was counted between two and nine times. The chain carries TRBV29-1 and TRBJ2-7; TRBD2 matches 9 bases. The CDR3 length is 13 residues. Germline V gene data show CDR1 as SQVTM and CDR2 as ANQGSEA. The V and J ends lost 6 bases and 3 bases, in that order; junction bases with no gene match: 6. CDR3 protein: CSVTTSGNYEQYF. CDR3 DNA: TGCAGCGTCACGACTAGCGGAAACTACGAGCAGTACTTC.

The chain links TRBV29-1 to TRBJ2-1; 7 bases map to TRBD2. Germline V gives CDR1 SQVTM, CDR2 ANQGSEA. V lost 1 base to trimming and J lost 5 bases; unmatched junction nucleotides: 11. The CDR3 extends over 16 amino acids. The CDR3 sequence is CSVEGGPGLTDNEQFF. DNA of the CDR3: TGCAGCGTTGAAGGGGGCCCGGGACTAACAGACAATGAGCAGTTCTTC.

The J gene is TRBJ2-1, the V gene TRBV28, with a tentative D call TRBD2 (5 bases). Trimming left V 2 bases short and J 0 bases short, with 17 bases between. CDR1 is MDHEN and CDR2 is SYDVKM in the germline V gene. The CDR3 contains 18 residues. CDR3 amino acids: CASSLGSGKGTSYNEQFF. The CDR3 region has the DNA TGTGCCAGCAGTTTAGGAAGCGGCAAGGGCACCTCCTACAATGAGCAGTTCTTC.

The chain combines TRBV7-2 with TRBJ1-2, with 9 bases lining up with TRBD1. The CDR3 sequence is 13 residues long. V shed 6 bases and J 5 bases; nucleotides not matched to a gene: 4. Germline V gene sequence: CDR1 SGHTA, CDR2 FQGNSA. This CDR3 is CASRGTGLYGYTF. The CDR3 DNA follows: TGTGCCAGCAGGGGGACAGGGCTTTATGGCTACACCTTC.

This chain connects TRBV6-6 to TRBJ2-5; 7 bases match TRBD2. The J call may be faulty, since TRBJ2-7 better matches the DNA end. The CDR3 extends over 14 amino acids. The germline gives CDR1 MNHNY, CDR2 SVGAGI (reference sequence). CDR3 nucleotides: TGTGCCAGCAGTCACACTAGCGCTGGCTCCGAGCAGTACTTC. Translation: CASSHTSAGSEQYF.

V is TRBV13 and J is TRBJ1-2, with unresolved D. The ends were cut back, 3 bases at V and 4 bases at J, with 9 bases in the middle. Germline assignment: CDR1 PRHDT and CDR2 FYEKMQ (reference sequence). This CDR3 contains 13 residues. The CDR3 sequence is CASSFWPPYGYTF. DNA for the CDR3: TGTGCCAGCAGCTTTTGGCCTCCCTATGGCTACACCTTC.

V usage is TRBV7-9 and J usage is TRBJ2-5; perhaps TRBD1 as D (6 bases). Germline V gives CDR1 SEHNR, CDR2 FQNEAQ (reference sequence). The CDR3 totals 13 residues. The V and J ends lost 6 bases and 5 bases respectively, with 13 bases between them. This CDR3 reads CASRAGESETQYF. CDR3 DNA: TGTGCCAGCAGGGCAGGGGAGTCCGAGACCCAGTACTTC.

The rearrangement uses TRBV4-2 and TRBJ2-5; 7 bases align to TRBD1. The CDR3 has 15 amino acids. The ends lost 1 base at V and 0 bases at J; junction bases unmatched: 2. Per germline, CDR1 LGHNA and CDR2 YNFKEQ. The CDR3 loop reads CASSQGDRDQETQYF. The CDR3 DNA is TGTGCCAGCAGCCAAGGAGACAGGGACCAAGAGACCCAGTACTTC.

The J gene is TRBJ2-1, the V gene TRBV10-2; TRBD2 matches at 12 bases. The V and J ends lost 4 bases and 6 bases, in that order; junction bases with no gene match: 1. The germline CDR1 and CDR2 sequences are WSHSY and SAAADI. This CDR3 region has 14 residues. CDR3 bases: TGCGCCAGCAGTGCTAGCGGGAGGGCCAATGAGCAGTTCTTC. Encoded protein: CASSASGRANEQFF.